This T cell receptor (beta chain) was identified in a study of cytomegalovirus exposure and HLA in healthy donors. Turning to the study itself: Assignment to the Caucasian-associated ancestry cluster applied to around four fifths of the approximately 400 genotyped donors.

V lost 0 bases to trimming and J lost 7 bases; unmatched junction nucleotides: 8. The CDR3 has 15 amino acids. CDR1 and CDR2 (germline): SGHRS, YFSETQ. Comment on this clone: Antigen specificity is unknown.

Primers: 60 Vbeta forward and 13 Jbeta reverse. The repertoire was sequenced with immunoSEQ multiplex PCR; TCRdb's copy has only in-frame clones and lacks some. Here the sample spans 180,000 or so clones, about 83% being singletons. Study conclusions and caveats: There were 150 to 200 TCR beta chains listed as cytomegalovirus-associated. In an earlier analysis, in roughly 580 donors, most V segments appeared productive either ~90% or ~30% of the time.

This TCR was recovered from a female donor in good health and CMV-seronegative. The source material was PBMCs. V and J are TRBV5-1 and TRBJ2-7; 9 nucleotides match TRBD1. The CDR3: CASSLEGQGYDEQYF. As DNA, the CDR3 is TGCGCCAGCAGCTTGGAAGGACAGGGGTATGATGAGCAGTACTTC.